What follows are 3 T cell receptor beta chains derived from one specimen sequenced in a study of identical twins. Using its own MiXCR run on the 5' RACE reads, TCRdb lists one record per CDR3 protein. The data show roughly 260,000 distinct CDR3 sequences, 11% to 15% seen once. Sequenced sample: memory (CD45RO+) T cells sorted from blood. These TCRs come from a woman aged 18-30 years in good health.

At least ten counts were recorded for this clonotype. The genes are TRBV5-1 and TRBJ2-5; D unresolved. V was shortened by 0 bases and J by 1 base, with 7 bases between the two germline ends. This CDR3 is built from 14 residues. The germline gives CDR1 SGHRS, CDR2 YFSETQ. DNA for the CDR3: TGCGCCAGCAGCTTGGGCAGTAGCCAAGAGACCCAGTACTTC. Its translation: CASSLGSSQETQYF.

The table lists this clonotype with a few counts. The chain employs TRBV10-1 and TRBJ2-5; TRBD1 might be the D (5 bases). Looked up from germline, CDR1 is WNHNN and CDR2 is SYGVQD (reference sequence). V gave up 3 bases and J gave up 3 bases, with 17 bases separating them. The CDR3 is 16 residues long. The CDR3 spells CASSEGKGKRKETQYF. CDR3 nucleotides: TGCGCCAGCAGTGAAGGAAAGGGGAAACGGAAAGAGACCCAGTACTTC.

The chain employs TRBV12-3 or TRBV12-4 and TRBJ2-5; 10 nucleotides align to TRBD2. The CDR3 runs 15 residues. Trimming removed 3 bases from V and 5 bases from J; junction bases left unmatched: 6. DNA of the CDR3: TGTGCCAGCAGTTTGTCTAGCGGGGGCACCGAGACCCAGTACTTC. Its protein product is CASSLSSGGTETQYF.